Included here is one TCR beta chain sequence, with context. Its antigen is undetermined. These data belong to a study of cytomegalovirus exposure and HLA in healthy donors. Germline CDR1 is SNHLY and CDR2 is FYNNEI. V lost 7 bases to trimming and J lost 4 bases; unmatched junction nucleotides: 5. CDR3 size: 14 residues. Primers for the PCR totalled 60 Vbeta and 13 Jbeta. Assay: immunoSEQ multiplex PCR; the TCRdb copy retains only in-frame clones and omits some. This sample has 150,000 to 200,000 clones, with roughly four fifths found just once. Points from the study as a whole: In vitro checks showed that a few CMV-associated chains really do target CMV antigens. There were 150 to 200 TCR beta chains listed as cytomegalovirus-associated.

Sequencing used PBMCs. The genes are TRBV2 and TRBJ1-2; TRBD1 agrees at 11 bases. The clonotype originates from a man aged 25-45 years in good health and CMV-seronegative. The CDR3, as DNA: TGTGCCAGCACTGGACAGGGGGCTTCCTATGGCTACACCTTC. It encodes CASTGQGASYGYTF.